A single T cell receptor (beta chain) is shown here with its context. The sample belongs to a study of T cell responses to AZD1222 COVID-19 vaccine. The table came from immunoSEQ multiplex PCR; TCRdb's copy has only in-frame clones and leaves some out. The profile covers 100,000 to 130,000 clones, with approximately 86% appearing a single time and about 3% taken by the ten largest. The germline V gene has CDR1 MNHEY and CDR2 SVGEGT. The ends were cut back, 2 bases at V and 1 base at J, with 5 bases in the middle. The CDR3 length is 13 residues. The starting material was peripheral blood, obtained on day 0 of AZD1222 vaccination. The chain couples TRBV6-2 or TRBV6-3 to TRBJ1-1; D gene uncertain. This TCR was recovered from an adult in good health. The DNA for the CDR3 is TGTGCCAGCAGTTACCCCGGGAACACTGAAGCTTTCTTT. Amino acids: CASSYPGNTEAFF.